The entry below describes one T cell receptor (beta chain). What it recognizes is unknown. These data are taken from a study of cytomegalovirus exposure and HLA in healthy donors. Study conclusions and caveats: In vitro work confirmed that a few CMV-associated chains recognize CMV antigens. The study recorded 160 or so TCR beta chains that were cytomegalovirus-associated. First-cohort TCR clusters tended to co-occur in the 120 or so validation repertoires, a later analysis found.

Germline V gives CDR1 LNHDA, CDR2 SQIVND (reference sequence). The V end was cut by 11 bases, the J end by 1 base, with 24 bases between. The CDR3 has 18 residues. Assay: immunoSEQ multiplex PCR; the TCRdb copy retains only in-frame clones and omits some. This sample has around 250,000 clones, with 85% to 90% found just once. The donors were members of the validation cohort comprising 100 to 150 subjects, separate from the roughly 640-subject first cohort. This clonotype was obtained from a woman aged 18-29 years in good health and CMV-seronegative. The rearrangement joins TRBV19 to TRBJ1-6; D may be TRBD1 (6 bases). The specimen was PBMCs. CDR3 sequence (DNA): TGTGCCGATACCCCGTGGGGGGGGCGGGTTTCCTATAATTCACCCCTCCACTTT. Translation gives CADTPWGGRVSYNSPLHF.